These 29 T cell receptor beta chains share one sample of origin, sequenced in a study of CD8+CD57+ T cells in acquired aplastic anemia (dated by TCRdb to 2017 to 2018). Data came from an Illumina HiSeq 2000. Profiling of TCR beta VDJ combinations and CDR3 sequences used genomic DNA as the template. The raw public data were reprocessed by TCRdb itself: fastp quality trimming at Q25, MiXCR clonotype calling, in-frame beta chains only. Here each entry gathers all rows of one CDR3 protein and keeps the most common genes and DNA. This sample comprises roughly 190,000 distinct CDR3 sequences, roughly 56% of them detected only once. The ten largest make up 16% of the sample. The specimen was sorted CD4+, CD8+, or CD8+CD57+ T cells (not recorded which) from PBMCs. The source is a human donor in good health, serving as a control.

In this sample, this clonotype turned up many times. J is TRBJ2-4 and V is TRBV11-2; 8 bases line up with TRBD1. The CDR3 is 18 residues long. V was clipped by 6 bases and J by 4 bases; unmatched bases: 17. Germline V CDR1 and CDR2: SGHAT, FQNNGV. CDR3 in DNA: TGTGCCAGCAGTCTGCCCGGGACAGGCCGTCGAGCTAAAAACATTCAGTACTTC. Translated: CASSLPGTGRRAKNIQYF.

The chain couples TRBV10-3 to TRBJ1-4; D is unclear. CDR3 size: 13 residues. Trimming cost V 6 bases and J 8 bases, with 13 bases left between them. Germline CDR1 reads ENHRY; CDR2 reads SYGVKD. CDR3 amino acids: CAISGRDGEKLFF. In DNA, the CDR3 is TGTGCCATCAGCGGGAGGGATGGAGAAAAACTGTTTTTT.

This clonotype has only a few counts. The chain has TRBV2 and TRBJ2-7, with 14 bases identical to TRBD2. V was pared by 7 bases and J by 7 bases, with 3 bases of the junction left unmatched. The CDR3 length is 13 residues. Germline assignment: CDR1 SNHLY and CDR2 FYNNEI. CDR3 bases: TGTGCCAGCACCGGACTAGCGGGAGGTGAGCAGTACTTC. Amino acid sequence: CASTGLAGGEQYF.

The chain links TRBV7-8 to TRBJ2-7, with TRBD2 matching over 10 bases. V was clipped by 5 bases and J by 3 bases; unmatched bases: 10. This CDR3 is built from 16 residues. CDR1 SGHVS and CDR2 FQNEAQ come from the germline V gene. The CDR3 DNA sequence: TGTGCCAGCAGCCAAGACATAGCGGGGGGATTCTACGAGCAGTACTTC. This encodes CASSQDIAGGFYEQYF.

This clonotype appeared once. The chain couples TRBV24-1 to TRBJ2-5, with 11 bases aligning to TRBD1. The CDR3 runs 17 residues. V was pared by 0 bases and J by 3 bases, with 5 bases of the junction left unmatched. Per germline, CDR1 KGHDR and CDR2 SFDVKD. The CDR3 DNA follows: TGTGCCACCAGTGATTTGGGACAGGGGGCTCCGGAAGAGACCCAGTACTTC. The encoded protein is CATSDLGQGAPEETQYF.

J is TRBJ2-7 and V is TRBV20-1; D may match TRBD1 or TRBD2 (5 bases each). CDR1 and CDR2 (germline): DFQATT, SNEGSKA (reference sequence). Trimming shortened V by 5 bases and J by 7 bases, and 21 bases separated the two germline ends. There are 14 residues in the CDR3. The CDR3 loop reads CSAAPGRAATEQYF. The CDR3 coding sequence is TGCAGTGCTGCTCCAGGGCGGGCAGCTACTGAGCAGTACTTC.

This clonotype was observed many times. V is TRBV29-1 and J is TRBJ2-1, with 9 nucleotides matching TRBD2. Per germline, CDR1 SQVTM and CDR2 ANQGSEA. The CDR3 length is 15 residues. J gave up 3 bases and V 1 base, and 4 bases lay outside the gene matches. The CDR3 bases are TGCAGCGTTGAAGGGCAAGCGGGGGGCTACAATGAGCAGTTCTTC. It is translated as CSVEGQAGGYNEQFF.

This chain uses TRBV13 with TRBJ2-7; the match to TRBD1 covers 7 bases. The length of the CDR3 is 14 residues. Germline CDR1 PRHDT, CDR2 FYEKMQ (reference sequence). The trim removed 5 bases at V and 7 bases at J, leaving 11 bases unmatched. In DNA, the CDR3 is TGTGCCAGCAGCCCGGGACAGACGGTAAGGGAGCAGTACTTC. This gives the protein CASSPGQTVREQYF.

The gene calls are TRBV7-6 and TRBJ2-5; no definite D call. The CDR3 extends over 15 amino acids. The germline CDR1 and CDR2 sequences are SGHVS and FNYEAQ. V was pared by 3 bases and J by 3 bases, with 14 bases between. CDR3 sequence reads: CASSLAVQREETQYF. The CDR3 DNA reads TGTGCCAGCAGCTTGGCGGTACAGAGAGAAGAGACCCAGTACTTC.

CDR3: CASSDREKLFF. The DNA for the CDR3 is TGTGCCAGCAGTGACAGGGAAAAACTGTTTTTT. This chain links TRBV25-1 with TRBJ1-4; unclear D gene. Deletions cut 3 bases from V and 8 bases from J, with 4 bases between. CDR1 and CDR2 from the germline V gene are MGHDK and SYGVNS. The CDR3 extends over 11 amino acids.

This clonotype was seen repeatedly, ten times or more. The V gene is TRBV6-2 or TRBV6-3, the J gene TRBJ1-1; tentative D call: TRBD1 (5 bases). The CDR3 runs 14 residues. The V gene lost 3 bases and the J gene lost 4 bases, with 12 bases spanning the gap. Germline CDR1 and CDR2: MNHEY and SVGEGT. This chain's CDR3 is CASSYPGGGTEAFF. In nucleotides, the CDR3 is TGTGCCAGCAGTTATCCCGGGGGTGGCACTGAAGCTTTCTTT.

As to this clonotype: A much larger clone lies one base from this, so it may be a read error. The V gene is TRBV15, the J gene TRBJ1-6; D unresolved. CDR1 and CDR2 (germline): LNHNV, YYDKDF (reference sequence). V lost 11 bases and J 7 bases, leaving 21 bases between the germline ends. The CDR3 is made up of 15 amino acids. The DNA for the CDR3 is TGTGCCGGCAGTTTAGTGGGAACGGTAAATTCACCCCTCCACTTT. It codes for CAGSLVGTVNSPLHF. The full variable domain, in which reference TRBV15 and TRBJ1-6 provide the parts outside the CDR3, is DAMVIQNPRYQVTQFGKPVTLSCSQTLNHNVMYWYQQKSSQAPKLLFHYYDKDFNNEADTPDNFQSRRPNTSFCFLDIRSPGLGDTAMYLCAGSLVGTVNSPLHFGNGTRLTVT.

J is TRBJ2-7 and V is TRBV12-3 or TRBV12-4; D is perhaps TRBD2 (7 bases). This CDR3 is built from 14 residues. The V gene lost 6 bases and the J gene lost 7 bases, with 19 bases spanning the gap. The DNA of the CDR3 is TGTGCCAGCAGCATACAGGGTTCGGGGGGTGAGCAGTACTTC. As protein: CASSIQGSGGEQYF.

This clonotype was seen ten or more times. This chain connects TRBV29-1 to TRBJ1-2, with 7 bases fitting TRBD1. Germline CDR1 and CDR2: SQVTM and ANQGSEA. With 6 bases clipped from V and 5 bases from J, the junction kept 9 bases outside the gene matches. The CDR3 contains 13 residues. DNA for the CDR3: TGCAGCGTGGATGGACAGGCCACTTATGGCTACACCTTC. Translating gives CSVDGQATYGYTF.

This clonotype was counted ten times or more. The chain has TRBV20-1 and TRBJ1-2; no definite D call. V was cut by 2 bases and J by 8 bases, with 9 bases left in between. The CDR3 spans 11 residues. From germline, CDR1 is DFQATT and CDR2 SNEGSKA (reference sequence). CDR3 DNA: TGCAGTGCTAGACCTAACTTGGGCTACACCTTC. It specifies CSARPNLGYTF.

This clonotype was found many times. V usage is TRBV18 and J usage is TRBJ1-6; D gene ambiguous. Trimming left V 4 bases short and J 13 bases short, with 17 bases between. Germline V lookup: CDR1 KGHSH, CDR2 LQKENI. The CDR3 spans 14 residues. In DNA, the CDR3 is TGTGCCAGCTCACGCGACCAAGGGCCCTCGCCCCTCCACTTT. As protein: CASSRDQGPSPLHF. Based on the CDR3 plus reference TRBV18 and TRBJ1-6, the full variable domain is NAGVMQNPRHLVRRRGQEARLRCSPMKGHSHVYWYRQLPEEGLKFMVYLQKENIIDESGMPKERFSAEFPKEGPSILRIQQVVRGDSAAYFCASSRDQGPSPLHFGNGTRLTVT.

The chain employs TRBV29-1 and TRBJ2-7, with 12 bases aligning to TRBD1. With V trimmed by 5 bases and J by 6 bases, 5 bases remained unmatched. The CDR3 contains 13 residues. The germline CDR1 and CDR2 sequences are SQVTM and ANQGSEA. The CDR3 protein is CSVWDRGHSEQYF. The CDR3 DNA reads TGCAGCGTTTGGGACAGGGGGCATAGCGAGCAGTACTTC.

Comments on this clonotype: This may be a read error: a much more frequent sequence differs by one nucleotide. The chain carries TRBV5-1 and TRBJ2-4; 10 bases agree with TRBD1. Trimming took 4 bases from V and 8 from J; bases not matched to a gene: 12. The CDR3 contains 16 residues. In germline, CDR1 is SGHRS, CDR2 YFSETQ. This chain's CDR3 is CASSVTPGQGEDIQYF. In DNA form, the CDR3 reads TGCGCCAGCAGCGTGACACCAGGACAGGGGGAAGACATTCAGTACTTC. The full variable domain, its missing parts supplied by reference TRBV5-1 and TRBJ2-4, is KAGVTQTPRYLIKTRGQQVTLSCSPISGHRSVSWYQQTPGQGLQFLFEYFSETQRNKGNFPGRFSGRQFSNSRSEMNVSTLELGDSALYLCASSVTPGQGEDIQYFGAGTRLSVL.

As concerns this clonotype: Mismatch with germline at one junction end may stem from a read error. The genes are TRBV7-2 and TRBJ2-6, with 9 nucleotides matching TRBD1. CDR3 length: 17 amino acids. CDR1 is SGHTA and CDR2 is FQGNSA in the germline V gene. CDR3 coding DNA: TGTGCCAGCAGCGTACCCCGAGGGACAGGGTTTTTAGGCACTGAAGCTTTC. Amino acid sequence: CASSVPRGTGFLGTEAF.

This clonotype was seen repeatedly, ten times or more. The chain joins TRBV9 to TRBJ1-3, with 7 bases matching TRBD1. This CDR3 has 15 amino acids. Germline-derived CDR1 and CDR2 are SGDLS and YYNGEE. J was trimmed by 5 bases and V by 0 bases; bases with no gene match: 5. The CDR3 spells CASSVEGATRNTIYF. DNA of the CDR3: TGTGCCAGCAGCGTAGAGGGGGCTACGAGAAACACCATATATTTT.

The V and J genes are TRBV19 and TRBJ2-2; D uncertain. Germline V gene lookup returns CDR1 LNHDA and CDR2 SQIVND (reference sequence). This CDR3 spans 18 amino acids. Trimming removed 4 bases at V and 0 bases at J, with 18 bases between. CDR3 region: CASSTISTSLANTGELFF. The CDR3 coding sequence is TGTGCCAGTAGTACTATCTCGACATCCCTCGCGAACACCGGGGAGCTGTTTTTT.

The V call is TRBV20-1, the J call TRBJ2-3, with D perhaps assigned TRBD1 or TRBD2 (5 bases each). V lost 1 base to trimming and J lost 6 bases, with 14 bases between them. The V gene's germline CDR1 is DFQATT and CDR2 SNEGSKA (reference sequence). This CDR3 has 14 amino acids. CDR3 in DNA: TGCAGTGCTAGAGCCCTGGGACCACACGATACGCAGTATTTT. Its translation: CSARALGPHDTQYF.

A remark on this clonotype: This may be a read error, as it is one base from a much larger clone. The chain joins TRBV10-3 to TRBJ1-1; unclear D gene. The length of the CDR3 is 14 residues. Germline CDR1 ENHRY, CDR2 SYGVKD. The CDR3 sequence is CASSYSPGDTEAFF. In DNA form, the CDR3 reads TGTGCCAGCAGTTACTCGCCCGGGGATACTGAAGCTTTCTTT.

The sample holds one count of this clonotype. The junction does not match germline at one end; this may be a read error. The chain recombines TRBV6-2 or TRBV6-3 with TRBJ1-1; D ambiguous. CDR1 is MNHEY and CDR2 is SVGEGT in the germline V gene. The CDR3 has 16 residues. The DNA of the CDR3 is TGTGCCAGCGGTTACATCGGCTCTCTGGGGAACACTGAAGCTTTCTTT. Its translation: CASGYIGSLGNTEAFF.

The rearrangement joins TRBV2 to TRBJ1-2, with TRBD1 identical over 8 bases. CDR3 length: 15 amino acids. J lost 6 bases, V lost 6 bases, and 12 bases had no gene match. Germline V lookup: CDR1 SNHLY, CDR2 FYNNEI. The CDR3: CASSQRTGTGDGYTF. The CDR3 DNA reads TGTGCCAGCAGCCAGCGGACCGGGACAGGAGATGGCTACACCTTC.

Notes on this clonotype: It is likely a read error, because the conserved phenylalanine at the end of the CDR3 is missing. No DNA is shown, since the ends of the CDR3 on it are uncertain; the CDR3 is the one TCRdb lists. This rearrangement joins TRBV14 to TRBJ2-1; the table's D call of TRBD1 was not tested on the DNA. Counting both end residues, the CDR3 totals 11 amino acids. Germline loops: CDR1 SGHDN, CDR2 FVKESK. The CDR3 here is CASSQRQGEAK.

This clonotype was counted at least ten times. The chain links TRBV9 to TRBJ1-2; possible D gene TRBD1, 6 bases. V was cut by 0 bases and J by 4 bases, with 13 bases left in between. The germline CDR1 and CDR2 sequences are SGDLS and YYNGEE. CDR3 length equals 15 residues. The CDR3, as DNA: TGTGCCAGCAGCGTAGAGCGGGACATGGGCTATGGCTACACCTTC. Protein product: CASSVERDMGYGYTF.

In the case of this clonotype: A much larger clone lies one base from this, so it may be a read error. The chain is built from TRBV7-6 and TRBJ2-7, with TRBD1 matching 10 bases. Germline CDR1 is SGHVS and CDR2 is FNYEAQ. This CDR3 has 14 residues. With 5 bases clipped from V and 4 bases from J, the junction kept 5 bases outside the gene matches. The CDR3 sequence: CASSQPGQGYEQYF. The CDR3 DNA reads TGTGCCAGCAGCCAACCGGGACAGGGGTACGAGCAGTACTTC. Complete variable domain (other parts from reference TRBV7-6 and TRBJ2-7): GAGVSQSPRYKVTKRGQDVALRCDPISGHVSLYWYRQALGQGPEFLTYFNYEAQQDKSGLPNDRFSAERPEGSISTLTIQRTEQRDSAMYRCASSQPGQGYEQYFGPGTRLTVT.

The chain employs TRBV2 and TRBJ2-5, with D unresolved. The CDR3 has 10 amino acids. Germline-derived CDR1 and CDR2 are SNHLY and FYNNEI. Between the trimmed V and J ends, which lost 10 bases and 8 bases, there was a span of 11 bases. CDR3 sequence: CATNADTQYF. Written as DNA, the CDR3 is TGTGCCACCAATGCCGACACCCAGTACTTC.